The entry below gives a single T cell receptor (beta chain) sequence along with its context. The sample is drawn from a study of blood T cell repertoires in COVID-19. This CDR3 region has 14 residues. The germline V gene has CDR1 SSHAT and CDR2 FNYEAQ (reference sequence). The V gene lost 3 bases and the J gene lost 5 bases, with 13 bases spanning the gap. In the study's own analysis: Amplifying reference gene primers gave estimates of nucleated cell counts. This table comes from immunoSEQ multiplex PCR, and its TCRdb copy is limited to in-frame clones, with some not included. For V, J and clone size, that table is used; D and trimming come from the DNA. The sample yields roughly 70,000 clones, roughly 84% seen once.

This chain uses TRBV7-7 with TRBJ2-5; D might be TRBD1 (6 bases). Sequencing used peripheral blood. The sequence was obtained from a man aged 65-85 years with active or convalescent COVID-19. The CDR3 bases are TGTGCCAGCAGCTTCCGGGCCACAGGGGAGACCCAGTACTTC. Its translation: CASSFRATGETQYF.